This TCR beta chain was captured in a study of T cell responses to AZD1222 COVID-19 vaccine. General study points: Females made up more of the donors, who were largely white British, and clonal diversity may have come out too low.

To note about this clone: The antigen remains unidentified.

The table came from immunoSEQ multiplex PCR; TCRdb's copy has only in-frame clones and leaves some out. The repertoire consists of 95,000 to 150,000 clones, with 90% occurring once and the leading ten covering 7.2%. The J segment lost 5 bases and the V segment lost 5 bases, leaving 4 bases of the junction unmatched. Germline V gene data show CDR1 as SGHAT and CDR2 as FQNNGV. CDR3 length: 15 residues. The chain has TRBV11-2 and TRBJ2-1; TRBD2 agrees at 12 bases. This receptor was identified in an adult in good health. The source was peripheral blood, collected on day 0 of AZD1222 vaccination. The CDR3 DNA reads TGTGCCAGCAGCAAGACTAGCGGGAGTAACAATGAGCAGTTCTTC. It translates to CASSKTSGSNNEQFF.